These T cell receptor beta chains were read from a single sample in a study of blood T cell repertoires in COVID-19. The data were produced by immunoSEQ multiplex PCR, yet TCRdb's version contains in-frame clones alone and is incomplete. Among around 180,000 clones listed, more than 70% were seen once. Source material: peripheral blood. The source is a man aged 35-49 years with active or convalescent COVID-19. Both conserved end residues are part of each CDR3. The D gene is left open where the match is weak. Expanded clones are given a class, and other clones once, few, many or no size at all.

>TRBD1|TRBV5-1|.|TRBJ1-3
TGCGCCAGCAGCCCGGACAGGGTAGTTTCTGGAAACACCATATATTTT
CASSPDRVVSGNTIYF
>.|TRBV6-5|.|TRBJ2-7
TGTGCCAGCAGTTTCGGGGGGCCGGCACTCTACGAGCAGTACTTC
CASSFGGPALYEQYF
>.|TRBV5-6|.|TRBJ2-7
TGTGCCAGCAGCTCCGCCCGATGGGGCCTCTCCTACGAGCAGTACTTC
CASSSARWGLSYEQYF
>TRBD1|TRBV7-9|once|TRBJ1-2
TGTGCCAGCAGCCGGAGCCCCGGGACAGAGAGTGGCTACACCTTC
CASSRSPGTESGYTF
>.|TRBV18|.|TRBJ2-3
TGTGCCAGCTCCCGGCCCGCGGGCCGCACAGATACGCAGTATTTT
CASSRPAGRTDTQYF
>TRBD1|TRBV7-2|.|TRBJ1-2
TGTGCCAGCAGTTCAGATTCCGGGACAGGGGGCGCTGGCTACACCTTC
CASSSDSGTGGAGYTF
>.|TRBV7-9|.|TRBJ1-6
TGTGCCAGCAGCCAGGGCGATTACCGCACCCTAAATTCACCCCTCCACTTT
CASSQGDYRTLNSPLHF
>TRBD2|TRBV13|.|TRBJ2-3
TGTGCCAGCAGCTTAGGCCTAGGCGGGGGGGACACAGATACGCAGTATTTT
CASSLGLGGGDTDTQYF
>TRBD1|TRBV11-2|.|TRBJ2-7
TGTGCCAGCAGCTTAGTAGGGGGCGCGGACGAGCAGTACTTC
CASSLVGGADEQYF
>TRBD1|TRBV6-2/TRBV6-3|.|TRBJ2-2
TGTGCCAGCAGTTATCCATCTATGGGACAGAAAAACACCGGGGAGCTGTTTTTT
CASSYPSMGQKNTGELFF
>TRBD1|TRBV3-1/TRBV3-2|.|TRBJ1-3
TGTGCCAGCAGCCAAGTTACAGGGGGGATGCCCAGCCACACCATATATTTT
CASSQVTGGMPSHTIYF
>TRBD1|TRBV28|.|TRBJ1-1
TGTGCCAGCAGTTTATCCCCGGGACAGGGGGCAGGTAGAACTGAAGCTTTCTTT
CASSLSPGQGAGRTEAFF
>TRBD1|TRBV9|once|TRBJ1-5
TGTGCCAGCAGCTTAGGACAGGGGGCACAGCCCCAGCATTTT
CASSLGQGAQPQHF
>.|TRBV21-1|.|TRBJ1-6
TGTGCCAGCAGCAAATGTGGGGACAGGGCCAATTCACCCCTCCACTTT
CASSKCGDRANSPLHF
>.|TRBV5-5|.|TRBJ1-2
TGTGCCAGCAGCTTGAGACTAGAGTTTGGGACGACCTTC
CASSLRLEFGTTF
>TRBD2|TRBV7-6|.|TRBJ2-1
TGTGCCAGCAGCCTTGTAGCGGGGGCCATACTCAATGAGCAGTTCTTC
CASSLVAGAILNEQFF